This T cell receptor beta chain was documented in a study of T-cell reconstitution after alpha-beta-depleted transplantation in children. This clonotype was detected ten times or more. Researchers prepared the TCRbeta library using unique molecular identifiers, the study reports. TCRdb analysed the PCR reads with MiXCR anew, one entry per CDR3 protein. This sample has 700,000 to 950,000 distinct CDR3 sequences; less than 20% occur once, and the top ten carry roughly 4.8%. Germline values: CDR1 SGHKS, CDR2 YYEKEE (reference sequence). CDR3 length: 15 residues. Trimming removed 0 bases at V and 4 bases at J, with 11 bases between.

The chain recombines TRBV5-5 with TRBJ2-4; TRBD1 is a possible D gene (5 bases). This clonotype was obtained from a male patient younger than 18 who had a stem cell transplant for acute lymphoblastic leukemia, so the T cells may come from the graft donor. The material sequenced was PBMCs, mostly from graft donor cells, taken 360 days after TCRalphabeta/CD19-depleted stem cell transplant. Here the CDR3 DNA reads TGTGCCAGCAGCTTGGACAGGACCTCAAAAAACATTCAGTACTTC. It specifies CASSLDRTSKNIQYF.